The 18 T cell receptor beta chains in this list originate from one sample, sequenced in a study of T cell responses to AZD1222 COVID-19 vaccine. Measured with immunoSEQ multiplex PCR; TCRdb has only the in-frame clones, and not every one. The sample carries about 100,000 clones, around nine tenths recorded once. The source was peripheral blood, collected on day 0 of AZD1222 vaccination. These receptors originate from an adult in good health.

The chain couples TRBV6-5 to TRBJ2-7; D unresolved. The V gene lost 10 bases and the J gene lost 7 bases, with 14 bases spanning the gap. Per germline, CDR1 MNHEY and CDR2 SVGAGI. This CDR3 region has 11 residues. The CDR3: CAIGNSREQYF. DNA for the CDR3: TGTGCCATCGGCAATTCACGGGAGCAGTACTTC.

A word on this clone: A junction boundary mismatches the germline segment, possibly from a read error. This sequence joins TRBV3-1 (or the pseudogene TRBV3-2) and TRBJ2-4; TRBD1 matches 7 bases. The CDR3 consists of 17 residues. CDR1 and CDR2 from the germline V gene are LGHDT and YNNKEL (reference sequence). CDR3 amino acids: CASSEDRGTESKNIQYF. The CDR3 DNA reads as TGTGCCAGCAGCGAAGATCGAGGGACAGAATCCAAAAACATTCAGTACTTC.

The genes are TRBV7-9 and TRBJ2-2; D possibly corresponds to TRBD1 (6 bases). Germline CDR1 reads SEHNR; CDR2 reads FQNEAQ (reference sequence). CDR3 length: 15 residues. The ends were cut back, 1 base at V and 8 bases at J, with 14 bases in the middle. The CDR3 spells CASSLGGGERGELFF. In DNA, the CDR3 is TGTGCCAGCAGCTTAGGTGGGGGCGAACGAGGGGAGCTGTTTTTT.

J is TRBJ2-7 and V is TRBV19; unclear D gene. V was clipped by 3 bases and J by 4 bases, with 7 bases between them. The germline CDR1 and CDR2 sequences are LNHDA and SQIVND (reference sequence). The CDR3 consists of 12 residues. CDR3 sequence reads: CASSIDPYEQYF. CDR3 bases: TGTGCCAGTAGTATTGACCCTTACGAGCAGTACTTC.

Points on this clone: At the DNA level, this CDR3 is encoded by other sequences in the same sample as well. The chain carries TRBV6-5 and TRBJ1-1; 9 bases are shared with TRBD1. J was trimmed by 1 base and V by 5 bases; bases with no gene match: 2. The CDR3 contains 14 residues. Germline V gives CDR1 MNHEY, CDR2 SVGAGI. The chain's CDR3 is CASSTGQGNTEAFF. The CDR3 nucleotides read TGTGCCAGCAGTACGGGACAGGGGAACACTGAAGCTTTCTTT.

Written as DNA, the CDR3 is TGTGCCAGCAGCTTAATGGCCCAACGGGAGACCCAGTACTTC. This codes for CASSLMAQRETQYF. The chain combines TRBV11-1 with TRBJ2-5; D gene uncertain. The V and J ends lost 2 bases and 5 bases respectively, with 12 bases between them. This CDR3 has 14 residues. From germline, CDR1 is SGHAT and CDR2 FQDESV (reference sequence).

V usage is TRBV7-9 and J usage is TRBJ2-1; 11 bases align to TRBD2. Trimming took 2 bases from V and 8 from J; bases not matched to a gene: 5. The CDR3 covers 15 residues. Germline V gene data show CDR1 as SEHNR and CDR2 as FQNEAQ (reference sequence). The CDR3 here is CASSLLLAGADEQFF. The CDR3 bases are TGTGCCAGCAGCTTATTACTAGCGGGAGCGGATGAGCAGTTCTTC.

This chain connects TRBV12-1 to TRBJ2-7. TRBV12-1 is a pseudogene. The CDR3 spans 17 residues. Here the CDR3 reads CASSFGEGQSLSYEQYF. DNA for the CDR3: TGTGCCAGCAGCTTTGGGGAGGGACAGTCCCTAAGCTACGAGCAGTACTTC.

The rearrangement joins TRBV28 to TRBJ2-1; 7 bases match TRBD1. CDR1 and CDR2 from the germline V gene are MDHEN and SYDVKM. The CDR3 has 16 residues. The DNA of the CDR3 is TGTGACGACAGGGCCCCGACCATTAGCTCCTACAATGAGCAGTTCTTC. As protein: CDDRAPTISSYNEQFF.

The chain uses TRBV7-9 and TRBJ1-1; tentatively, D is TRBD1 (6 bases). Germline V CDR1 and CDR2: SEHNR, FQNEAQ (reference sequence). Trimming stripped 5 bases from V and 1 base from J, with 14 bases between. CDR3 length: 15 amino acids. In DNA form, the CDR3 reads TGTGCCAGCAGCCAATTAGGGGGTCAGAACACTGAAGCTTTCTTT. This encodes CASSQLGGQNTEAFF.

The V gene is TRBV28, the J gene TRBJ2-7, with D uncertain. CDR1 and CDR2 (germline): MDHEN, SYDVKM. This CDR3 region has 14 residues. Trimming took off 2 bases at V and 1 base at J, with 9 bases between the two ends. In DNA form, the CDR3 reads TGTGCCAGCAGTTTAGCGCAGGAATCCTACGAGCAGTACTTC. Translating it yields CASSLAQESYEQYF.

There are a few counts of this clone. This rearrangement joins TRBV25-1 to TRBJ1-5, with a weak D call TRBD1 (5 bases). CDR3 length: 15 residues. V shed 3 bases and J shed 7 bases, with 16 bases lying between them. Germline assignment: CDR1 MGHDK and CDR2 SYGVNS. The CDR3, as DNA: TGTGCCAGCAGTGAGGGGGGGAGGGGATGGCAGCCCCAGCATTTT. It specifies CASSEGGRGWQPQHF.

The chain uses TRBV10-2 and TRBJ2-7; a possible D gene is TRBD2 (7 bases). Between the trimmed V and J ends, which lost 9 bases and 3 bases, there was a span of 12 bases. Germline loops: CDR1 WSHSY, CDR2 SAAADI. The CDR3 totals 12 residues. The CDR3 DNA is TGCGCCAGTAAGGGGGGGATCTACGAGCAGTACTTC. It translates to CASKGGIYEQYF.

The gene calls are TRBV6-5 and TRBJ1-3; D remains ambiguous. Deletions cut 6 bases from V and 0 bases from J, with 9 bases between. CDR1 MNHEY and CDR2 SVGAGI come from the germline V gene. The length of the CDR3 is 14 residues. The CDR3 loop reads CASRVGISGNTIYF. DNA for the CDR3: TGTGCCAGCAGGGTGGGCATCTCTGGAAACACCATATATTTT.

The chain carries TRBV6-5 and TRBJ1-1; D gene uncertain. Germline-derived CDR1 and CDR2 are MNHEY and SVGAGI. Deletions cut 8 bases from V and 3 bases from J, with 10 bases between. This CDR3 has 12 amino acids. The CDR3 loop reads CASAGSYTEAFF. Here the CDR3 DNA reads TGTGCCAGCGCTGGTAGTTACACTGAAGCTTTCTTT.

The chain is built from TRBV5-1 and TRBJ2-7, with TRBD1 identical over 9 bases. The CDR3 extends over 14 amino acids. Germline assignment: CDR1 SGHRS and CDR2 YFSETQ. Trimming took 0 bases from V and 4 from J; bases not matched to a gene: 2. CDR3 region: CASSLVQGAYEQYF. The CDR3 DNA sequence: TGCGCCAGCAGCTTGGTACAGGGGGCTTACGAGCAGTACTTC.

This chain connects TRBV11-2 to TRBJ1-2, with 7 bases identical to TRBD1. J was trimmed by 2 bases and V by 5 bases; bases with no gene match: 8. This CDR3 comprises 15 residues. CDR1 and CDR2 from the germline V gene are SGHAT and FQNNGV. The CDR3 loop reads CASSQTGFVNYGYTF. In DNA form, the CDR3 reads TGTGCCAGCAGCCAGACAGGGTTCGTCAACTATGGCTACACCTTC.

The chain has TRBV5-1 and TRBJ2-1; TRBD2 agrees at 9 bases. The CDR3 loop spans 16 amino acids. The V segment lost 3 bases and the J segment 3 bases; nucleotides outside the gene matches: 7. The germline CDR1 and CDR2 sequences are SGHRS and YFSETQ. Written as DNA, the CDR3 is TGCGCCAGCAGCTCGCTTAGCGGGAGTGTCTACAATGAGCAGTTCTTC. Amino acids: CASSSLSGSVYNEQFF.